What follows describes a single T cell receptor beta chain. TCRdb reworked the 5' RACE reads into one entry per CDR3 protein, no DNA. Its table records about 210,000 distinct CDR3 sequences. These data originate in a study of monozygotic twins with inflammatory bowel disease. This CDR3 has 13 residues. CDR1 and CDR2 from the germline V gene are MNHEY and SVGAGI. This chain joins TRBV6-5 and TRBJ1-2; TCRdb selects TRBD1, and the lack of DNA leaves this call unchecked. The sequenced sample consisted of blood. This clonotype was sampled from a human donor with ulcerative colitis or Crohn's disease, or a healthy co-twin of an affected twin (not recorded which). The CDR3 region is CASSPTGTYGYTF.